These T cell receptor beta chains were read from a single sample in a study of blood T cell repertoires in COVID-19. Using immunoSEQ multiplex PCR, the repertoire was profiled, and TCRdb retains in-frame clones only, with some absent. The sample holds 85,000 to 90,000 clones; around 93% are singletons and the top ten take under 2.5%. Sequenced: peripheral blood. The receptors come from a human donor with active COVID-19. The donor label of this sample is uncertain. CDR3s include the opening cysteine and the closing phenylalanine or tryptophan. The D gene is left open where the match is weak. Size is omitted from some rows. Given values are once, few, many or a class for expanded clones.

>TRBJ2-1|.|TRBV7-9|TRBD2
TGTGCCAGCAGCTCCTATGGGGGGGGGATCTACAATGAGCAGTTCTTC
CASSSYGGGIYNEQFF
>TRBJ1-4|.|TRBV28|.
TGTGCCAGCAGTTTGGGGTCCCAGGGTCATTCGGCTGCAACTAATGAAAAACTGTTTTTT
CASSLGSQGHSAATNEKLFF
>TRBJ2-5|.|TRBV24-1|.
TGTGCCACCAGTGACCGAACTGACCAAGAGACCCAGTACTTC
CATSDRTDQETQYF
>TRBJ1-1|.|TRBV9|.
TGTGCCAGCAGCGTAGGGAGATCGAATGAAGCTTTCTTT
CASSVGRSNEAFF
>TRBJ2-2|.|TRBV5-4|TRBD1
TGTGCCAGCAGCTTGGTCCTGGGACAGCTAAACACCGGGGAGCTGTTTTTT
CASSLVLGQLNTGELFF
>TRBJ2-2|once|TRBV5-1|TRBD2
TGCGCCAGCCGTGGCGGGGGGGCCGGGGAGCTGTTTTTT
CASRGGGAGELFF
>TRBJ1-4|.|TRBV6-2/TRBV6-3|.
TGTGCCAGCAGTTATGAGAGGGTTGGAACTAATGAAAAACTGTTTTTT
CASSYERVGTNEKLFF
>TRBJ1-2|.|TRBV5-4|TRBD1
TGTGCCAGCAGCCCTAGGGGGCGCGGCTATGGCTACACCTTC
CASSPRGRGYGYTF
>TRBJ1-6|once|TRBV6-6|.
TGTGCCAGCAGTCGATCCACTACGGGGGTGGCCTTGAGGAATTCACCCCTCCACTTT
CASSRSTTGVALRNSPLHF
>TRBJ1-4|.|TRBV5-4|TRBD1
TGTGCCAGCAGCGAGGACAGGGGCGCTGAAAAACTGTTTTTT
CASSEDRGAEKLFF
>TRBJ2-5|.|TRBV4-1|TRBD2
TGCGCCAGCAAACAAGCGGGGGAGGAGACCCAGTACTTC
CASKQAGEETQYF
>TRBJ2-2|.|TRBV5-1|.
TGCGCCAGCAGCTTGGACACGAACACCGGGGAGCTGTTTTTT
CASSLDTNTGELFF
>TRBJ2-1|.|TRBV5-5|TRBD1
TGTGCCAGCAGCGTTTTACAGGGGGGAGGCTACAATGAGCAGTTCTTC
CASSVLQGGGYNEQFF
>TRBJ1-2|.|TRBV6-2/TRBV6-3|.
TGTGCCAGCAGTTACGAGGGCAGGGGTGGCTACACCTTC
CASSYEGRGGYTF
>TRBJ1-1|.|TRBV6-5|.
TGTGCCAGCAGGATGGGGGCGGGCACTGAAGCTTTCTTT
CASRMGAGTEAFF
>TRBJ1-4|.|TRBV25-1|.
TGTGCCAGCCGTCGGCAAACGGAGCCTAATGAAAAACTGTTTTTT
CASRRQTEPNEKLFF
>TRBJ2-2|.|TRBV6-5|TRBD2
TGTGCCACCCTCACTAGCGGTAAGAACACCGGGGAGCTGTTTTTT
CATLTSGKNTGELFF
>TRBJ2-7|.|TRBV6-2/TRBV6-3|TRBD1
TGTGCCAGCAGTTTCCACAAGGCCGGGACAGGAGAAGTAAAAACCTACGAGCAGTACTTC
CASSFHKAGTGEVKTYEQYF
>TRBJ1-4|.|TRBV11-2|.
TGTGCCAGCAGCTTAGCCCAGGTCACTAATGAAAAACTGTTTTTT
CASSLAQVTNEKLFF
>TRBJ1-6|.|TRBV6-1|.
TGTGCCAGCAGTGAAGGGACCAGGGATTCACCCCTCCACTTT
CASSEGTRDSPLHF
>TRBJ1-5|.|TRBV28|.
TGTGCCAGCAGTTCCCGGGGGCGGGGGGCGAGTCAGCCCCAGCATTTT
CASSSRGRGASQPQHF
>TRBJ1-4|.|TRBV7-3|TRBD1
TGTGCCAGCAGCTTAATTGACAGGGATTTGAATGAAAAACTGTTTTTT
CASSLIDRDLNEKLFF
>TRBJ2-2|.|TRBV28|TRBD2
TGTGCCAGCAGCTCACGACTAGCGGGGTATGCTGGGGAGCTGTTTTTT
CASSSRLAGYAGELFF
>TRBJ2-1|.|TRBV12-3/TRBV12-4|.
TGTGCCAGCAGTTTAGGGGAGGAGCGAGAGCAGTTCTTC
CASSLGEEREQFF
>TRBJ1-5|.|TRBV6-5|TRBD1
TGTGCCAGCAGCCTGGACAGGGACAATCAGCCCCAGCATTTT
CASSLDRDNQPQHF
>TRBJ2-7|.|TRBV19|TRBD1
TGTGCCAGTAGCATTACCGGGACAGGGTTACAGTACTTC
CASSITGTGLQYF
>TRBJ2-2|.|TRBV6-5|TRBD1
TGTGCCAGCAGGACAGGGGGCAGTAACACCGGGGAGCTGTTTTTT
CASRTGGSNTGELFF
>TRBJ1-1|.|TRBV5-1|.
TGCGCCAGCAGCCTCCTAGGTGGGGGCCCGAACACTGAAGCTTTCTTT
CASSLLGGGPNTEAFF
>TRBJ1-2|once|TRBV27|.
TGTGCCAGCAGTTTAAACAGGGCAGACTATGGCTACACCTTC
CASSLNRADYGYTF
>TRBJ1-5|.|TRBV5-5|TRBD1
TGTGCCAGCAGCCCCCACGGGACAGATAATCAGCCCCAGCATTTT
CASSPHGTDNQPQHF
>TRBJ1-1|.|TRBV6-2/TRBV6-3|.
TGTGCCAGCAGTTACTCGGAGGGACTGAACACTGAAGCTTTCTTT
CASSYSEGLNTEAFF
>TRBJ1-2|.|TRBV27|TRBD1
TGTGCCAGCAGCCAGACCCCAGGGGGCGCTTTATGGGGCTACACCTTC
CASSQTPGGALWGYTF
>TRBJ1-6|.|TRBV13|TRBD1
TGTGCCAGCAGCTTAGGCTGGGGACAGGGGAATTCACCCCTCCACTTT
CASSLGWGQGNSPLHF
>TRBJ2-4|.|TRBV18|.
TGTGCCAGCTCACCGTACGTCCTGGGGCAGCCCAAAAACATTCAGTACTTC
CASSPYVLGQPKNIQYF
>TRBJ2-7|.|TRBV27|.
TGTGCCACCTCTTTGGGAACAGGGCCCACCTACGAGCAGTACTTC
CATSLGTGPTYEQYF
>TRBJ1-4|.|TRBV15|.
TGTGCCACCGACGCAGGCGGGGTTAATGAAAAACTGTTTTTT
CATDAGGVNEKLFF
>TRBJ1-5|.|TRBV11-1|.
TGTGCCAGCAGCTCCGGGGGAAATCAGCCCCAGCATTTT
CASSSGGNQPQHF
>TRBJ2-3|.|TRBV7-9|TRBD1
TGTGCCAGCAGCCCGGGACAGGGGGCTTCAGATACGCAGTATTTT
CASSPGQGASDTQYF
>TRBJ1-6|.|TRBV15|TRBD1
TGTGCCACCAGCAGGGGAGGACAGGGGTCCTATAATTCACCCCTCCACTTT
CATSRGGQGSYNSPLHF
>TRBJ2-7|.|TRBV3-1/TRBV3-2|TRBD2
TGTGCCAGCAGCCAAGAAGGCCTAGCGGGGGGCGTGACACCCTACGAGCAGTACTTC
CASSQEGLAGGVTPYEQYF
>TRBJ1-1|once|TRBV7-9|TRBD1
TGTGCCAGCAGCCCACCGAACCGGGACAGGGAAGCTTTCTTT
CASSPPNRDREAFF
>TRBJ2-2|.|TRBV19|.
TGTGCCAGTAGTATAGATCAACGAGGCGGGGAGCTGTTTTTT
CASSIDQRGGELFF
>TRBJ2-3|once|TRBV6-1|.
TGTGCCAGCAGTGAACAAGTGAAGCCAGATACGCAGTATTTT
CASSEQVKPDTQYF
>TRBJ2-3|.|TRBV6-2/TRBV6-3|TRBD2
TGTGCCAGCAGTTACCACCCGACTAGCGGGGGAAGCACAGATACGCAGTATTTT
CASSYHPTSGGSTDTQYF
>TRBJ2-5|once|TRBV7-8|TRBD1
TGTGCCAGCAGCTTAGCGCCCAGGGGGCGGCGGGGAGAGACCCAGTACTTC
CASSLAPRGRRGETQYF
>TRBJ1-1|.|TRBV6-5|TRBD1
TGTGCCAGCAGTAACCGAGACAGGGCTTTGACTGAAGCTTTCTTT
CASSNRDRALTEAFF
>TRBJ1-2|once|TRBV28|TRBD1
TGTGCCCTTGGGGGGGGACAGGGAGTGGGCTACACCTTC
CALGGGQGVGYTF
>TRBJ2-1|.|TRBV9|.
TGTGCCAGCAGCCTAGGGAGGGGGGGCCGAAATGAGCAGTTCTTC
CASSLGRGGRNEQFF
>TRBJ1-5|.|TRBV28|TRBD1
TGTGCCAGCAGTCCACTCCTCCGGGACAGGAATCAGCCCCAGCATTTT
CASSPLLRDRNQPQHF
>TRBJ2-2|.|TRBV19|.
TGTGCCAGTAGTATACTAGTCTACACCGGGGAGCTGTTTTTT
CASSILVYTGELFF
>TRBJ1-5|once|TRBV28|.
TGTGCCAGCAGTTCGGGCAATCAGCCCCAGCATTTT
CASSSGNQPQHF
>TRBJ2-3|.|TRBV6-5|TRBD1
TGTGCCAGCGGATCCGGGACAGTAATAGATACGCAGTATTTT
CASGSGTVIDTQYF